This T cell receptor (beta chain) was captured in a study of T-cell reconstitution after alpha-beta-depleted transplantation in children. The germline CDR1 and CDR2 sequences are SGHVS and FNYEAQ. The ends were cut back, 2 bases at V and 4 bases at J, with 7 bases in the middle. The CDR3 covers 13 residues. The library targeted TCRbeta and was prepared with unique molecular identifiers. TCRdb re-called the PCR reads with MiXCR, one entry per CDR3 protein. Here the sample spans some 550,000 distinct CDR3 sequences, 15% to 20% being singletons. This TCR came from a human donor who donated a stem cell graft to a child with acute lymphoblastic leukemia. Here the sequenced sample was PBMCs from the stem cell graft donor, taken from the stem cell graft. This chain uses TRBV7-6 with TRBJ2-3; D unresolved. CDR3 sequence reads: CASSLTFADTQYF. Written as DNA, the CDR3 is TGTGCCAGCAGCTTAACCTTCGCAGATACGCAGTATTTT.